What follows is one TCR beta chain and its context. No antigen is known for it. These data originate in a study of T cells after yellow fever vaccination. Findings and limits, study-wide: A weaker but faster secondary response was observed, peaking on day 5 versus 15. The study noted that FACS-sorted repertoires could contain abundant clonotypes contaminating from the bulk population.

Making TCR cDNA involved 5'RACE template switching, which added UMIs and a universal primer site. TCRdb fed the 5' RACE reads into MiXCR, producing one record per CDR3 protein. This sample carries some 300,000 distinct CDR3 sequences, 7.5% to 9.5% of them seen once, and the ten largest clones take approximately 3.3%. The V gene end was trimmed by 5 bases and the J gene end by 4 bases; junction bases not matched to a gene: 9. Germline CDR1 reads SGHTA; CDR2 reads FQGNSA. CDR3 size: 15 residues. The clonotype was recovered from a man aged 18 to 29 who received the YFV17D yellow fever vaccine. This sample comprised CD4+ T cells sorted from PBMCs, obtained 5 days after the yellow fever booster vaccination. The chain combines TRBV7-2 with TRBJ2-5, with 8 bases matching TRBD1. The chain's CDR3 is CASSQGAFGSETQYF. Written as DNA, the CDR3 is TGTGCCAGCAGCCAGGGGGCTTTCGGTTCAGAGACCCAGTACTTC.